The 11 T cell receptor beta chains reported below all come from one sample, sequenced in a study of cytomegalovirus exposure and HLA in healthy donors. The PCR made use of 60 Vbeta and 13 Jbeta primers. TCRdb's table, derived via immunoSEQ multiplex PCR, lists solely in-frame clones and lacks some. The data contain some 200,000 clones, 81% of them singletons. The sample comprised PBMCs. These receptors all stem from a man over 45 in good health and CMV-seronegative.

Notes on this clone: The junction does not match germline at one end; this may be a read error. This chain uses TRBV5-1 with TRBJ1-1; 9 nucleotides agree with TRBD1. The CDR3 is made up of 14 amino acids. Per the germline V gene, CDR1 is SGHRS and CDR2 is YFSETQ. The CDR3 loop is CASSTGGSDTEASF. CDR3 DNA sequence: TGCGCCAGCAGCACAGGGGGCTCGGACACTGAAGCTTCCTTT.

A few counts support this clone. The V and J genes are TRBV6-6 and TRBJ1-3; 8 nucleotides line up with TRBD1. CDR1 MNHNY and CDR2 SVGAGI come from the germline V gene (reference sequence). The CDR3 contains 16 residues. With 5 bases clipped from V and 0 bases from J, the junction kept 6 bases outside the gene matches. The CDR3 is CASSSGQGHSGNTIYF. DNA of the CDR3: TGTGCCAGCAGTAGCGGACAGGGACACTCTGGAAACACCATATATTTT.

DNA for the CDR3: TGTGCCAGCAGCGTAGGAGGACACAATCAGCCCCAGCATTTT. Translation: CASSVGGHNQPQHF. The chain joins TRBV9 to TRBJ1-5; TRBD1 is a possible D gene (5 bases). CDR1 and CDR2 from the germline V gene are SGDLS and YYNGEE. The germline V and J ends were trimmed by 0 bases and 3 bases, with 7 bases remaining between them. This CDR3 region has 14 residues. The variable domain in full, with the rest retrieved from reference TRBV9 and TRBJ1-5, is DSGVTQTPKHLITATGQRVTLRCSPRSGDLSVYWYQQSLDQGLQFLIQYYNGEERAKGNILERFSAQQFPDLHSELNLSSLELGDSALYFCASSVGGHNQPQHFGDGTRLSIL.

This clone was observed a handful of times. This rearrangement joins TRBV5-1 to TRBJ2-1; 8 positions match TRBD1. The CDR3 length is 16 residues. Germline CDR1 is SGHRS and CDR2 is YFSETQ. V gave up 4 bases and J gave up 4 bases; unmatched junction bases: 10. The CDR3 DNA follows: TGCGCCAGCAGCCCCGGGACAGGCGGCCCTTACAATGAGCAGTTCTTC. Encoded protein: CASSPGTGGPYNEQFF. The full variable domain, rest sourced from reference TRBV5-1 and TRBJ2-1, is KAGVTQTPRYLIKTRGQQVTLSCSPISGHRSVSWYQQTPGQGLQFLFEYFSETQRNKGNFPGRFSGRQFSNSRSEMNVSTLELGDSALYLCASSPGTGGPYNEQFFGPGTRLTVL.

The chain recombines TRBV9 with TRBJ2-5; 9 bases map to TRBD1. The CDR3 is made up of 16 amino acids. Looked up from germline, CDR1 is SGDLS and CDR2 is YYNGEE. Germline trimming cut 3 bases from V and 7 bases from J; bases unmatched to any gene: 13. The CDR3 sequence is CASSASGTGQGATQYF. The CDR3 DNA sequence: TGTGCCAGCAGCGCCTCAGGGACGGGACAGGGTGCGACCCAGTACTTC.

This sequence joins TRBV2 and TRBJ2-5, with 7 bases matching TRBD2. The end of the DNA aligns better with TRBJ2-7, so the J call may be wrong. This CDR3 spans 15 amino acids. Germline V gene lookup returns CDR1 SNHLY and CDR2 FYNNEI. The CDR3 region is CASSFGGNLSYEQYF. CDR3 coding DNA: TGTGCCAGCAGTTTCGGGGGGAACCTCTCCTACGAGCAGTACTTC.

V and J are TRBV4-3 and TRBJ1-3; perhaps TRBD1 as D (5 bases). This CDR3 comprises 15 residues. The V gene lost 1 base and the J gene lost 4 bases, with 11 bases spanning the gap. Germline V gene sequence: CDR1 LGHNA, CDR2 YSLEER. CDR3 coding DNA: TGCGCCAGCAGCCAAGGGGGAGGGACCGGAAACACCATATATTTT. Translated: CASSQGGGTGNTIYF.

V and J are TRBV7-7 and TRBJ2-3, with a possible D match to TRBD2 (6 bases). Trimming shortened V by 5 bases and J by 9 bases, and 15 bases separated the two germline ends. CDR3 length equals 13 residues. Germline CDR1 and CDR2: SSHAT and FNYEAQ (reference sequence). CDR3 sequence reads: CASSPEEGDTQYF. The CDR3 DNA follows: TGTGCCAGCAGCCCAGAGGAGGGCGACACGCAGTATTTT.

The rearrangement joins TRBV7-2 to TRBJ2-7; perhaps TRBD1 as D (5 bases). The V end lost 6 bases, the J end lost 4 bases, and 13 bases lay between the germline ends. The germline gives CDR1 SGHTA, CDR2 FQGNSA. The CDR3 runs 13 residues. CDR3 protein: CASSLGHLYEQYF. CDR3 in DNA: TGTGCCAGCAGTTTGGGGCATCTGTACGAGCAGTACTTC.

The chain is built from TRBV2 and TRBJ2-2, with D possibly matching TRBD1 (6 bases). The CDR3 has 15 amino acids. V was shortened by 7 bases and J by 2 bases, with 14 bases between the two germline ends. Germline V gene lookup returns CDR1 SNHLY and CDR2 FYNNEI. The CDR3 coding sequence is TGTGCCAGCACCCCCGGGACAACCAACACCGGGGAGCTGTTTTTT. The encoded protein is CASTPGTTNTGELFF. The entire variable domain, with the rest obtained from reference TRBV2 and TRBJ2-2, is as follows: EPEVTQTPSHQVTQMGQEVILRCVPISNHLYFYWYRQILGQKVEFLVSFYNNEISEKSEIFDDQFSVERPDGSNFTLKIRSTKLEDSAMYFCASTPGTTNTGELFFGEGSRLTVL.

The count of this clone is one. The chain recombines TRBV19 with TRBJ1-1; 9 bases map to TRBD1. J was trimmed by 2 bases and V by 6 bases; bases with no gene match: 10. The CDR3 has 16 residues. CDR1 LNHDA and CDR2 SQIVND come from the germline V gene (reference sequence). The CDR3: CASSTGGSLYNTEAFF. The CDR3 DNA sequence: TGTGCCAGTAGCACAGGGGGCAGCCTATACAACACTGAAGCTTTCTTT. The full variable domain, in which reference TRBV19 and TRBJ1-1 provide the parts outside the CDR3, is DGGITQSPKYLFRKEGQNVTLSCEQNLNHDAMYWYRQDPGQGLRLIYYSQIVNDFQKGDIAEGYSVSREKKESFPLTVTSAQKNPTAFYLCASSTGGSLYNTEAFFGQGTRLTVV.